This T cell receptor (beta chain) appears in the sequencing data of a study of shared clonotypes between healthy human individuals. About this clone itself: Its antigen is unidentified.

Each PCR replicate from the sorted subsets contained about 180 ng DNA, which is about 31,000 T cell genomes. The data were produced by immunoSEQ multiplex PCR, yet TCRdb's version contains in-frame clones alone and is incomplete. The data hold roughly 2,500,000 clones, with approximately 93% observed a single time. In germline, CDR1 is KGHSH, CDR2 LQKENI. Trimming removed 3 bases from V and 10 bases from J; junction bases left unmatched: 5. CDR3 size: 15 residues. Whole-study results and caveats: Lower generation probabilities were found for non-shared clonotypes than for those shared by all four donors. Several donors held approximately 5% of naive CD4 clonotypes in common.

The genes are TRBV18 and TRBJ2-1; 14 positions match TRBD2. This sequence originates from a man aged 18 to 30 in good health. Some clones in this sample may be carry-over from other donors' samples. The material sequenced was naive CD4+ T cells from PBMCs. Described subset: CD45RA+ positively selected. For the CDR3, the DNA is TGTGCCAGCTCACCGGGGACTAGCGGGAGCAGCGAGCAGTTCTTC. The encoded protein is CASSPGTSGSSEQFF.